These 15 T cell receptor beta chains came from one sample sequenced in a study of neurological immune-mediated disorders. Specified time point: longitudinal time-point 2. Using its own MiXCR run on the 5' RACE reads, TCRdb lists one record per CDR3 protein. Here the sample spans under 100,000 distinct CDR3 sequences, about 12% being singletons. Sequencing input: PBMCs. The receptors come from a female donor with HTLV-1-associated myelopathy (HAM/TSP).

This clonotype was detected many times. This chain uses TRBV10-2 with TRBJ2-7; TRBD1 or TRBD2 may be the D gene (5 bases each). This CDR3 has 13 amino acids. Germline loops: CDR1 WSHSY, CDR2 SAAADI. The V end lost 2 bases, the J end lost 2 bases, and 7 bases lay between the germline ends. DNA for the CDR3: TGCGCCAGCAGTGAGGAGGGGACCTACGAGCAGTACTTC. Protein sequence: CASSEEGTYEQYF.

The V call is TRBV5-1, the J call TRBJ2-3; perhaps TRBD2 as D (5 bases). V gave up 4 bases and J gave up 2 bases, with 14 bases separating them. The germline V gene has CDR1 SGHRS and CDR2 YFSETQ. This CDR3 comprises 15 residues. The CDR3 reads CASSKIGGFTDTQYF. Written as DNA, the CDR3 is TGCGCCAGCAGCAAGATAGGAGGCTTCACAGATACGCAGTATTTT.

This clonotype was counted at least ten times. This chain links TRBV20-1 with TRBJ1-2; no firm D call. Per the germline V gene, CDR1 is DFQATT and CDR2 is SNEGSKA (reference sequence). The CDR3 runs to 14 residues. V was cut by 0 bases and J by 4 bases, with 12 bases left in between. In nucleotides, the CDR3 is TGCAGTGCTAGAGATATCGGAATCCTCTATGGCTACACCTTC. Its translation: CSARDIGILYGYTF.

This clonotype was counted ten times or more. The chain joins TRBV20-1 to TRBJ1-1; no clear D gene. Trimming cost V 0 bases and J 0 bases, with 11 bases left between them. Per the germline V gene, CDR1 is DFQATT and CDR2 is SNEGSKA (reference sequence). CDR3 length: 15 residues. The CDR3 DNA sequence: TGCAGTGCTAGAGAAGGTGGAGGTTTGAACACTGAAGCTTTCTTT. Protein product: CSAREGGGLNTEAFF.

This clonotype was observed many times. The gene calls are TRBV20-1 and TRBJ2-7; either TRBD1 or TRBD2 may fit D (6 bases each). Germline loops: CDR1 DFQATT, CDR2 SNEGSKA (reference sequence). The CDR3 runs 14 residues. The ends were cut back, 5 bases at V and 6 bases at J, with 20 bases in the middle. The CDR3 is CSAPIPGGRGEQYF. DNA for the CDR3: TGCAGTGCTCCCATCCCTGGGGGGCGCGGCGAGCAGTACTTC.

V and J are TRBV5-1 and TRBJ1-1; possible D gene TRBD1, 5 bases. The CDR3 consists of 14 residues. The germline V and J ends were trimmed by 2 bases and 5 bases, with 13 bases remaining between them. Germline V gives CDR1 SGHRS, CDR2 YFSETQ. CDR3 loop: CASSFSGGETEAFF. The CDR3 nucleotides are TGCGCCAGCAGCTTCTCCGGAGGGGAGACTGAAGCTTTCTTT.

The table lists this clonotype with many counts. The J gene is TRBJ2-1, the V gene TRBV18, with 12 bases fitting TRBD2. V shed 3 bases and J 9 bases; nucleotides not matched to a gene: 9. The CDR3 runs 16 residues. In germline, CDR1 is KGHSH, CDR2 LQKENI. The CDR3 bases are TGTGCCAGCTCACCTTCTCTAGCGGGGGGGCTGGGTGAGCAGTTCTTC. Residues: CASSPSLAGGLGEQFF.

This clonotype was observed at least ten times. This CDR3 reads CASSPGLRGPYEQYF. In DNA form, the CDR3 reads TGTGCCAGCAGCCCGGGTTTACGGGGGCCCTACGAGCAGTACTTC. V and J are TRBV9 and TRBJ2-7; the D gene could be TRBD1 or TRBD2 (6 bases each). Germline assignment: CDR1 SGDLS and CDR2 YYNGEE. V was cut by 4 bases and J by 2 bases, with 16 bases left in between. The CDR3 runs to 15 residues. The variable domain in full, completed from reference TRBV9 and TRBJ2-7, reads DSGVTQTPKHLITATGQRVTLRCSPRSGDLSVYWYQQSLDQGLQFLIQYYNGEERAKGNILERFSAQQFPDLHSELNLSSLELGDSALYFCASSPGLRGPYEQYFGPGTRLTVT.

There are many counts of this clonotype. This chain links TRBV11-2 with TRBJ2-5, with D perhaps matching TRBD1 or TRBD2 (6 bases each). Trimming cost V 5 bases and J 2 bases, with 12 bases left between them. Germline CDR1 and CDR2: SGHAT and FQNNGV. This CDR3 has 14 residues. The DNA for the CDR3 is TGTGCCAGCAGCCTGGGGGGCCTACAAGAGACCCAGTACTTC. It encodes CASSLGGLQETQYF.

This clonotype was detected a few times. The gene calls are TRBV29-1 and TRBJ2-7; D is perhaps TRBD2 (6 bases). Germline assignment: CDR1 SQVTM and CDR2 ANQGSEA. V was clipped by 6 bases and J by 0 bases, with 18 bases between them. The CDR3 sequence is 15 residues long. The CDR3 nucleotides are TGCAGCGTGCAAAGGGGACGGGAGAGCTCCTACGAGCAGTACTTC. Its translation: CSVQRGRESSYEQYF.

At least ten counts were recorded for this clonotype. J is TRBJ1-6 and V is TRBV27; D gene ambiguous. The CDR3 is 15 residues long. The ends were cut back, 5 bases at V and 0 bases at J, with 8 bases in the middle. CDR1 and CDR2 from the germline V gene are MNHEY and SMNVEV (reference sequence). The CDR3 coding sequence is TGTGCCAGCAGTCGGGGAATCTCCTATAATTCACCCCTCCACTTT. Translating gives CASSRGISYNSPLHF.

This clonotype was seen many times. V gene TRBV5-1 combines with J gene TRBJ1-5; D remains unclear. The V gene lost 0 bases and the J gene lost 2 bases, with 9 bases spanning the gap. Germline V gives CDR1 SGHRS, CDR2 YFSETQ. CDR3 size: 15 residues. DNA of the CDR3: TGCGCCAGCAGCTTGGATGGAGCTGGCAATCAGCCCCAGCATTTT. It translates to CASSLDGAGNQPQHF.

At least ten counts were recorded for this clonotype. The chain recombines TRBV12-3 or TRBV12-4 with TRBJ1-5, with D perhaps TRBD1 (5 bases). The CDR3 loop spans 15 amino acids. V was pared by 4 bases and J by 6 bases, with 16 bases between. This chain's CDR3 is CASSSSTGPSQPQHF. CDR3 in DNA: TGTGCCAGCAGTTCGTCAACGGGGCCCTCTCAGCCCCAGCATTTT.

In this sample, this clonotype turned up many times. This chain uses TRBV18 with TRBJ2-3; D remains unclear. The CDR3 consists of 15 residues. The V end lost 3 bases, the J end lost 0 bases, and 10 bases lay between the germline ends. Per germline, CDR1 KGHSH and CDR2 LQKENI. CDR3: CASSPQLGSTDTQYF. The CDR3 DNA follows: TGTGCCAGCTCACCCCAGCTGGGTAGCACAGATACGCAGTATTTT.

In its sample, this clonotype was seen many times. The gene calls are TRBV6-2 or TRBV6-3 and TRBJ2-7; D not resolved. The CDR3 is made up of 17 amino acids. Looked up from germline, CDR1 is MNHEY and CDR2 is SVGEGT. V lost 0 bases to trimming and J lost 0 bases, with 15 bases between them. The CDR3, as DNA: TGTGCCAGCAGTTACTCAATCGGCGGTGCGGACTCCTACGAGCAGTACTTC. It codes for CASSYSIGGADSYEQYF.